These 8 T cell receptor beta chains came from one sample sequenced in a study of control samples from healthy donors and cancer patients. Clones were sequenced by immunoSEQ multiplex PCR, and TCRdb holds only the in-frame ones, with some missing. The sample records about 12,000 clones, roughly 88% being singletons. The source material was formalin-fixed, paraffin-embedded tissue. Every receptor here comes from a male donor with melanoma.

This chain's CDR3 is CAISDSETSGSLEQFF. CDR3 DNA: TGTGCCATCAGTGACTCAGAGACTAGCGGGTCCTTGGAGCAGTTCTTC. This chain uses TRBV10-3 with TRBJ2-1; 10 bases are shared with TRBD2. V shed 3 bases and J 10 bases; nucleotides not matched to a gene: 12. The germline gives CDR1 ENHRY, CDR2 SYGVKD. The CDR3 runs to 16 residues.

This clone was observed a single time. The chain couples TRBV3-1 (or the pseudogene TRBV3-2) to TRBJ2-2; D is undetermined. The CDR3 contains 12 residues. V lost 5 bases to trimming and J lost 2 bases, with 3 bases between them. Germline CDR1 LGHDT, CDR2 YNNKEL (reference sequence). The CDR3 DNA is TGTGCCAGCAGCAGAAACACCGGGGAGCTGTTTTTT. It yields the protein CASSRNTGELFF.

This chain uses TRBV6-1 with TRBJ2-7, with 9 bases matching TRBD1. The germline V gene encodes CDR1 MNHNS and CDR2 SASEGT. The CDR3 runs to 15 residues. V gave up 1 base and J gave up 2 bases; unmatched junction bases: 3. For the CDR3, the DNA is TGTGCCAGCAGTGAAGTAGGGACAGGGCCCTACGAGCAGTACGTC. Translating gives CASSEVGTGPYEQYV.

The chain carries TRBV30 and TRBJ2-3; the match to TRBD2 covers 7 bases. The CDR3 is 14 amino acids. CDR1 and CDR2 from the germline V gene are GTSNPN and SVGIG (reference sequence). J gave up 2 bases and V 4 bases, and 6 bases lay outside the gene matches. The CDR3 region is CAWITGGPTDTQYF. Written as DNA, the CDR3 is TGTGCCTGGATTACGGGAGGCCCCACAGATACGCAGTATTTT.

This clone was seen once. CDR3 sequence (DNA): TGTGCCAGCGGACTAGCGGGAAGTTCCTACGAGCAGTACTTC. Residues: CASGLAGSSYEQYF. This chain joins TRBV27 and TRBJ2-7; 12 bases are shared with TRBD2. The CDR3 is 14 amino acids. Looked up from germline, CDR1 is MNHEY and CDR2 is SMNVEV (reference sequence). V lost 8 bases, J lost 1 base, and 3 bases stayed unmatched.

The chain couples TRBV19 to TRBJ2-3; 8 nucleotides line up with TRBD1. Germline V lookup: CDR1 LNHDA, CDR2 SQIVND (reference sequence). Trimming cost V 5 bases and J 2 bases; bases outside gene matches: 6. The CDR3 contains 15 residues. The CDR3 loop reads CASSLGQGATDTQYF. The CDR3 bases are TGTGCCAGTAGTTTGGGGCAGGGGGCCACAGATACGCAGTATTTT.

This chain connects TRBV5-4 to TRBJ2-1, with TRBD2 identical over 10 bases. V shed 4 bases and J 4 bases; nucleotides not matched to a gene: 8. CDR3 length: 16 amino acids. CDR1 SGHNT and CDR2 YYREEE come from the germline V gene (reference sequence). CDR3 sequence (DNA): TGTGCCAGCAGCAGCCCGACTAGCGGGTCATACAATGAGCAGTTCTTC. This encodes CASSSPTSGSYNEQFF.

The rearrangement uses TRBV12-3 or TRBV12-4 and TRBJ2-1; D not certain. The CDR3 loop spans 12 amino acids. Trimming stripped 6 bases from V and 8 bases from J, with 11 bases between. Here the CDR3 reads CASRQTLDEQFF. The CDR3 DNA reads TGTGCCAGCAGACAAACTCTGGATGAGCAGTTCTTC.